This TCR beta chain comes out of a study of shared clonotypes between healthy human individuals. Caucasian adults living in Nashville, Tennessee, provided all samples. The V and J ends lost 6 bases and 6 bases respectively, with 17 bases between them. CDR1 is SNHLY and CDR2 is FYNNEI in the germline V gene. The CDR3 length is 15 residues. For this clone: Its antigen is not known.

Study results and caveats: Although depth was large, rarefaction showed that sequencing of the sorted subsets was incomplete.

It was at deep level that the assay was run. The authors loaded 200 ng DNA, some 32,000 T cell genomes, into sorted-subset replicate PCRs. Assay used: immunoSEQ multiplex PCR; TCRdb lists only in-frame clones, some missing. The sample shows fewer than 850,000 clones, about 90% of them seen only once. The chain carries TRBV2 and TRBJ1-4; unclear D gene. Sequenced input: memory CD8+ T cells from PBMCs. Subset in this sample: CD45RO+ cells pooled with CCR7-negative TemRA cells. The TCR was taken from a man between 18 and 29 years old in good health. Some clones in this sample may be carry-over from other donors' samples. The CDR3 nucleotides read TGTGCCAGCAGCTCGAAGACGGATAACCATGAAAAACTGTTTTTT. This sequence encodes CASSSKTDNHEKLFF.